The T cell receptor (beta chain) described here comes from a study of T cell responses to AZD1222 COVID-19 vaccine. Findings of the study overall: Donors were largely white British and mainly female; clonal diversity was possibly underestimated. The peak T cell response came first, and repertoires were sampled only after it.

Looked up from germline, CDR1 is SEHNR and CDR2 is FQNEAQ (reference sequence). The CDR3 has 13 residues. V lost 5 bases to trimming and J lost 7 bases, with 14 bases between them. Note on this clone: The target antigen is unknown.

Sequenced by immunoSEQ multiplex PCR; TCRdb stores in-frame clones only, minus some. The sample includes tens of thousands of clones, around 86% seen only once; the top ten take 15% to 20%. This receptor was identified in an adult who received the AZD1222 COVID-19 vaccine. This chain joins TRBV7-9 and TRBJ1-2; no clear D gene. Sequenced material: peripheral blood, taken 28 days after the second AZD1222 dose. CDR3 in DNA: TGTGCCAGCAGCCGTTCACCCGAAGGTGGCTACACCTTC. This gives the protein CASSRSPEGGYTF.